The clone carrying this T cell receptor (beta chain) was recorded at least ten times. These data come from a study of T cells in Graves' hyperthyroidism and ophthalmopathy. TCR beta CDR3 region amplification was performed from RNA transcripts. When the TCR CDR3 underwent first-round RT-PCR, the HTBI primer set was used. TCRdb independently ran MiXCR on the multiplex PCR reads; one entry per CDR3 protein. This repertoire shows about 400,000 distinct CDR3 sequences, approximately 14% found once; its top ten account for about 19%. Germline assignment: CDR1 MNHEY and CDR2 SVGEGT. V gave up 2 bases and J gave up 7 bases, with 21 bases separating them. The CDR3 is made up of 17 amino acids.

The sample was blood. The chain has TRBV6-2 or TRBV6-3 and TRBJ1-5, with D uncertain. This TCR was recovered from a woman aged 30 to 39 with Graves' ophthalmopathy. The CDR3 coding sequence is TGTGCCAGCAGTTACCCAAGGATAACACGGACGAAACAGCCCCAGCATTTT. It specifies CASSYPRITRTKQPQHF.